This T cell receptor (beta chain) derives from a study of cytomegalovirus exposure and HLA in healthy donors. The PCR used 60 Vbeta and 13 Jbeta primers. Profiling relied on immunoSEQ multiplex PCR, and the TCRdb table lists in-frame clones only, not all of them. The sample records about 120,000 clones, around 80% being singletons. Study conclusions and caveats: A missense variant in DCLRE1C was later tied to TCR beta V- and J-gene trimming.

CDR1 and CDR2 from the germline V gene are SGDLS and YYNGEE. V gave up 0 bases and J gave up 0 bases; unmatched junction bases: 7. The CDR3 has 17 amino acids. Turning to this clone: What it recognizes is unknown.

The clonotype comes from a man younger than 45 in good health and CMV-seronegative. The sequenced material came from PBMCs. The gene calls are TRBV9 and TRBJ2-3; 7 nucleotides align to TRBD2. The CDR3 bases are TGTGCCAGCAGCGTAGGACTAGCCGGGGCTAGCACAGATACGCAGTATTTT. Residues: CASSVGLAGASTDTQYF. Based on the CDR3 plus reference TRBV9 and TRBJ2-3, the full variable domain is DSGVTQTPKHLITATGQRVTLRCSPRSGDLSVYWYQQSLDQGLQFLIQYYNGEERAKGNILERFSAQQFPDLHSELNLSSLELGDSALYFCASSVGLAGASTDTQYFGPGTRLTVL.